The next 22 T cell receptor beta chains were all read from a single sample in a study of response to subunit inactivated influenza vaccine. TCRdb redid the calling of the RT-PCR reads with MiXCR, one entry per CDR3 protein. Of about 540,000 distinct CDR3 sequences in the sample, around a quarter were seen once. The same sample was also used in a study of T cells expressing NK-cell markers. From that paper: Researchers built TCR beta cDNA using 5'RACE template switching with UMIs.

The material sequenced was CD4+ T cells sorted from PBMCs, taken 11 to 12 days after vaccination. These TCRs come from a man aged 50 to 60 who received an inactivated influenza vaccine.

A few counts support this clonotype. The chain recombines TRBV5-1 with TRBJ2-1; D remains unclear. Trimming shortened V by 0 bases and J by 2 bases, and 12 bases separated the two germline ends. Germline loops: CDR1 SGHRS, CDR2 YFSETQ. The CDR3 runs 16 residues. The CDR3 reads CASSLVLGTAYNEQFF. CDR3 bases: TGCGCCAGCAGCTTGGTTTTGGGTACCGCCTACAATGAGCAGTTCTTC.

In this sample, this clonotype turned up a few times. This chain joins TRBV5-1 and TRBJ2-3; 10 nucleotides align to TRBD1. CDR1 and CDR2 (germline): SGHRS, YFSETQ. The V segment lost 4 bases and the J segment 3 bases; nucleotides outside the gene matches: 8. The CDR3 is 16 amino acids. The CDR3 reads CASSRETGGYTDTQYF. In nucleotides, the CDR3 is TGCGCCAGCAGCCGCGAGACAGGGGGCTATACAGATACGCAGTATTTT.

This clonotype was detected ten times or more. The chain has TRBV4-1 and TRBJ2-2, with 8 nucleotides matching TRBD2. The CDR3 has 18 residues. CDR1 MGHRA and CDR2 YSYEKL come from the germline V gene. The ends lost 0 bases at V and 2 bases at J; junction bases unmatched: 8. The CDR3: CASSQDSAAGANTGELFF. CDR3 sequence (DNA): TGCGCCAGCAGCCAAGATTCCGCAGCGGGGGCTAACACCGGGGAGCTGTTTTTT.

This chain joins TRBV3-1 and TRBJ2-2, with a possible D match to TRBD2 (6 bases). The CDR3 loop spans 15 amino acids. The germline CDR1 and CDR2 sequences are LGHDT and YNNKEL (reference sequence). V lost 3 bases and J 5 bases, leaving 13 bases between the germline ends. CDR3 sequence (DNA): TGTGCCAGCAGCCAGATTAGCGGAAAGACCGGGGAGCTGTTTTTT. The encoded protein is CASSQISGKTGELFF. Full variable domain (missing parts from reference TRBV3-1 and TRBJ2-2): DTAVSQTPKYLVTQMGNDKSIKCEQNLGHDTMYWYKQDSKKFLKIMFSYNNKELIINETVPNRFSPKSPDKAHLNLHINSLELGDSAVYFCASSQISGKTGELFFGEGSRLTVL.

This clonotype has only a few counts. This chain links TRBV9 with TRBJ2-3, with 7 bases identical to TRBD2. The CDR3 has 15 amino acids. J was trimmed by 4 bases and V by 2 bases; bases with no gene match: 7. The V gene's germline CDR1 is SGDLS and CDR2 YYNGEE. The DNA for the CDR3 is TGTGCCAGCAGCGTCCCCGAGGCGGGGGCAGATACGCAGTATTTT. The encoded protein is CASSVPEAGADTQYF.

The chain employs TRBV28 and TRBJ2-2; D possibly corresponds to TRBD1 (5 bases). The V gene's germline CDR1 is MDHEN and CDR2 SYDVKM. The CDR3 contains 13 residues. Trimming stripped 5 bases from V and 4 bases from J, with 8 bases between. As DNA, the CDR3 is TGTGCCAGCAGTCGTGGGGCCACCGGGGAGCTGTTTTTT. It codes for CASSRGATGELFF.

The table lists this clonotype with a count of one. The chain is built from TRBV12-3 or TRBV12-4 and TRBJ2-1; 7 positions agree with TRBD1. V gave up 6 bases and J gave up 0 bases; unmatched junction bases: 5. This CDR3 is 15 amino acids long. CDR3 protein: CASSYDRVSYNEQFF. The CDR3 nucleotides read TGTGCCAGCAGCTACGACAGGGTCTCCTACAATGAGCAGTTCTTC.

This rearrangement joins TRBV10-3 to TRBJ1-5; D uncertain. The length of the CDR3 is 15 residues. Germline loops: CDR1 ENHRY, CDR2 SYGVKD. V lost 5 bases, J lost 2 bases, and 13 bases lay in between. Here the CDR3 DNA reads TGTGCCATCAGTAAGGAAATGGGAGGCAATCAGCCCCAGCATTTT. This gives the protein CAISKEMGGNQPQHF.

This chain connects TRBV20-1 to TRBJ2-2; D may be TRBD2 (6 bases). Trimming cost V 1 base and J 1 base, with 7 bases left between them. Germline V gene lookup returns CDR1 DFQATT and CDR2 SNEGSKA (reference sequence). CDR3 length: 14 amino acids. CDR3 sequence reads: CSARAGVNTGELFF. The CDR3 DNA follows: TGCAGTGCTAGAGCGGGAGTGAACACCGGGGAGCTGTTTTTT.

The chain uses TRBV6-5 and TRBJ1-6; tentative D call: TRBD1 (6 bases). V lost 5 bases and J lost 15, with 14 bases in between. Per germline, CDR1 MNHEY and CDR2 SVGAGI. The length of the CDR3 is 12 residues. CDR3 nucleotides: TGTGCCAGCAGTAAAGCAGGGACAAACCTCCACTTT. It translates to CASSKAGTNLHF.

CDR3 region: CASTQDRGNYEQYF. The CDR3 DNA reads as TGTGCCAGCACACAAGACAGGGGGAATTACGAGCAGTACTTC. The rearrangement joins TRBV7-2 to TRBJ2-7, with 9 bases that match TRBD1. Looked up from germline, CDR1 is SGHTA and CDR2 is FQGNSA. V was pared by 7 bases and J by 4 bases, with 8 bases of the junction left unmatched. CDR3 length equals 14 residues. Full variable domain (remainder filled in from reference TRBV7-2 and TRBJ2-7): GAGVSQSPSNKVTEKGKDVELRCDPISGHTALYWYRQSLGQGLEFLIYFQGNSAPDKSGLPSDRFSAERTGGSVSTLTIQRTQQEDSAVYLCASTQDRGNYEQYFGPGTRLTVT.

This chain links TRBV5-1 with TRBJ2-1; 7 nucleotides agree with TRBD2. The CDR3 runs 15 residues. In germline, CDR1 is SGHRS, CDR2 YFSETQ. The ends lost 4 bases at V and 7 bases at J; junction bases unmatched: 11. CDR3 sequence: CASSPSGGGWNEQFF. CDR3 DNA: TGCGCCAGCAGCCCGTCGGGCGGGGGTTGGAATGAGCAGTTCTTC.

To note about this clonotype: A much larger clone lies one base from this, so it may be a read error. The V call is TRBV12-3 or TRBV12-4, the J call TRBJ2-7; D unclear. The CDR3 runs to 11 residues. The CDR3 loop is CAGSRYYEQYF. CDR3 nucleotides: TGTGCCGGCAGCCGCTACTACGAGCAGTACTTC.

The rearrangement joins TRBV7-2 to TRBJ2-4; 13 nucleotides match TRBD2. Germline-derived CDR1 and CDR2 are SGHTA and FQGNSA. CDR3 size: 17 residues. With V trimmed by 1 base and J by 6 bases, 6 bases remained unmatched. The CDR3 DNA sequence: TGTGCCAGCAGCTTAGGGGGACTAGCGGGGCTGGGAAACATTCAGTACTTC. Its translation is CASSLGGLAGLGNIQYF.

In its sample, this clonotype was seen a few times. The chain joins TRBV10-1 to TRBJ1-1; possible D gene TRBD1, 6 bases. Germline V gene sequence: CDR1 WNHNN, CDR2 SYGVQD (reference sequence). Deletions cut 2 bases from V and 4 bases from J, with 14 bases between. This CDR3 has 15 residues. The CDR3 reads CASSERGAPSTEAFF. CDR3 DNA: TGCGCCAGCAGTGAGCGGGGGGCTCCTAGCACTGAAGCTTTCTTT.

This clonotype has just a few counts. The gene calls are TRBV3-1 and TRBJ2-2; the D gene is possibly TRBD1 (6 bases). V lost 6 bases to trimming and J lost 4 bases, with 12 bases between them. The CDR3 length is 14 residues. Germline values: CDR1 LGHDT, CDR2 YNNKEL (reference sequence). The CDR3 nucleotides read TGTGCCAGCAGTACGGGACACGCCACCGGGGAGCTGTTTTTT. Its protein is CASSTGHATGELFF.

V gene TRBV11-2 combines with J gene TRBJ2-3; TRBD2 matches at 12 bases. From germline, CDR1 is SGHAT and CDR2 FQNNGV. The J segment lost 7 bases and the V segment lost 5 bases, leaving 4 bases of the junction unmatched. The CDR3 totals 14 residues. The CDR3 bases are TGTGCCAGCAGCCTCCTAGCGGGGGGGAATACGCAGTATTTT. Translation gives CASSLLAGGNTQYF.

The chain links TRBV20-1 to TRBJ2-7, with D perhaps matching TRBD1 (6 bases). Germline V gives CDR1 DFQATT, CDR2 SNEGSKA (reference sequence). The CDR3 is 15 residues long. Trimming shortened V by 6 bases and J by 0 bases, and 18 bases separated the two germline ends. The CDR3: CSAHQTRGISYEQYF. CDR3 nucleotides: TGCAGTGCCCACCAAACCAGGGGAATCTCCTACGAGCAGTACTTC.

This clonotype was detected ten times or more. The V call is TRBV7-2, the J call TRBJ1-2, with D maybe TRBD1 (5 bases). Trimming removed 1 base from V and 4 bases from J, with 10 bases in between. CDR1 SGHTA and CDR2 FQGNSA come from the germline V gene. The CDR3 runs 14 residues. Here the CDR3 DNA reads TGTGCCAGCAGCTTAGTAGGAGGGGCCTATGGCTACACCTTC. Its translation is CASSLVGGAYGYTF.

The chain carries TRBV29-1 and TRBJ2-2, with D hard to call. The CDR3 consists of 16 residues. The V gene lost 3 bases and the J gene lost 4 bases, with 18 bases spanning the gap. The germline CDR1 and CDR2 sequences are SQVTM and ANQGSEA. The CDR3 nucleotides are TGCAGCGTTGAGGCTGGGTCGCGTAGTCTCACCGGGGAGCTGTTTTTT. Translating gives CSVEAGSRSLTGELFF.

The V call is TRBV28, the J call TRBJ1-5, with 10 bases aligning to TRBD1. Trimming cost V 6 bases and J 6 bases; bases outside gene matches: 8. Germline lookup yields CDR1 MDHEN and CDR2 SYDVKM. There are 15 residues in the CDR3. The CDR3 loop reads CASSPGTGVTQPQHF. CDR3 sequence (DNA): TGTGCCAGCAGCCCCGGGACAGGGGTCACTCAGCCCCAGCATTTT.

The chain employs TRBV29-1 and TRBJ2-7; tentative D call: TRBD2 (5 bases). The CDR3 is 12 residues long. With 6 bases removed from V and 5 bases from J, the gap between germline ends came to 14 bases. Germline V CDR1 and CDR2: SQVTM, ANQGSEA. CDR3 nucleotide sequence: TGCAGCGTCTCGACGGGGTTCGACGAGCAGTACTTC. Its translation: CSVSTGFDEQYF.